These 17 T cell receptor beta chains were all obtained from the same sample, sequenced in a study of blood T cells in healthy people across ages. The authors ran a second PCR of 7 to 11 cycles using a sample-barcoded 5' primer and a J-beta primer mix. MiXCR, run by TCRdb on the 5' RACE reads, gives a single entry per CDR3 protein. The sample has about 1.5 million distinct CDR3 sequences; 40% to 45% are singletons. The source material was blood. These receptors were taken from a woman under 30 in good health.

This clonotype occurred a few times. The chain links TRBV28 to TRBJ1-5, with 7 nucleotides matching TRBD1. V dropped 5 bases and J dropped 5; count of bases not matched to a gene: 6. The germline V gene has CDR1 MDHEN and CDR2 SYDVKM. This CDR3 is 14 amino acids long. The CDR3 spells CASSRDRVDQPQHF. CDR3 nucleotides: TGTGCCAGCAGTCGAGACAGGGTCGATCAGCCCCAGCATTTT.

The sample holds many counts of this clonotype. In DNA, the CDR3 is TGCAGCGGCCGGGACTACCTTAAGAATGAGCAGTTCTTC. It translates to CSGRDYLKNEQFF. The chain carries TRBV29-1 and TRBJ2-1; 7 bases fit TRBD2. The J segment lost 7 bases and the V segment lost 7 bases, leaving 10 bases of the junction unmatched. The CDR3 spans 13 residues. The germline gives CDR1 SQVTM, CDR2 ANQGSEA.

The chain has TRBV4-1 and TRBJ1-1; tentatively, D is TRBD1 (6 bases). V was clipped by 0 bases and J by 7 bases, with 15 bases between them. CDR1 is MGHRA and CDR2 is YSYEKL in the germline V gene. This CDR3 has 15 residues. The CDR3 region has the DNA TGCGCCAGCAGCCAAGAATCACGCGGGGGCGGTGAAGCTTTCTTT. Translating it yields CASSQESRGGGEAFF.

The rearrangement links TRBV28 to TRBJ2-1; D is perhaps TRBD1 (5 bases). V was cut by 6 bases and J by 7 bases, with 19 bases left in between. The CDR3 spans 15 residues. CDR1 and CDR2 from the germline V gene are MDHEN and SYDVKM. CDR3 in amino acids: CASRPSGPGPNEQFF. The CDR3 region has the DNA TGTGCCAGCAGACCTTCCGGGCCAGGGCCTAATGAGCAGTTCTTC. The full variable domain, completed using reference TRBV28 and TRBJ2-1, is DVKVTQSSRYLVKRTGEKVFLECVQDMDHENMFWYRQDPGLGLRLIYFSYDVKMKEKGDIPEGYSVSREKKERFSLILESASTNQTSMYLCASRPSGPGPNEQFFGPGTRLTVL.

The chain combines TRBV7-2 with TRBJ2-7, with TRBD2 identical over 8 bases. V was clipped by 1 base and J by 3 bases; unmatched bases: 5. Looked up from germline, CDR1 is SGHTA and CDR2 is FQGNSA. The CDR3 totals 15 residues. Here the CDR3 DNA reads TGTGCCAGCAGCTTAGGGCCAGCGGGGGACTACGAGCAGTACTTC. It is translated as CASSLGPAGDYEQYF.

This chain joins TRBV6-2 or TRBV6-3 and TRBJ2-7; 8 nucleotides agree with TRBD1. The germline V gene has CDR1 MNHEY and CDR2 SVGEGT. After removal of 6 bases from V and 3 bases from J, the junction contained 16 bases not matched to a gene. The CDR3 is 17 residues long. CDR3 amino acids: CASRERQGAIPFYEQYF. In DNA form, the CDR3 reads TGTGCCAGCAGGGAACGCCAGGGGGCTATACCCTTCTACGAGCAGTACTTC.

As regards this clonotype: A read error may explain this, as a much larger clone is one base away. This rearrangement joins TRBV4-3 to TRBJ1-3; maybe TRBD1 (6 bases). The length of the CDR3 is 15 residues. The V gene's germline CDR1 is LGHNA and CDR2 YSLEER. CDR3 residues: CTSSQRGGSGNTIYF. Written as DNA, the CDR3 is TGCACCAGCAGCCAAAGAGGGGGCTCTGGAAACACCATATATTTT.

V is TRBV28 and J is TRBJ1-2, with unresolved D. This CDR3 comprises 11 residues. The germline V gene has CDR1 MDHEN and CDR2 SYDVKM. Deletions cut 5 bases from V and 10 bases from J, with 11 bases between. The CDR3 protein is CASSPGRDYTF. For the CDR3, the DNA is TGTGCCAGCAGTCCCGGACGGGACTACACCTTC.

The table lists this clonotype with a few counts. The chain recombines TRBV20-1 with TRBJ2-7; D is ambiguous. This CDR3 has 11 amino acids. From germline, CDR1 is DFQATT and CDR2 SNEGSKA (reference sequence). V gave up 5 bases and J gave up 6 bases, with 11 bases separating them. This chain's CDR3 is CSARLASEQYF. In DNA form, the CDR3 reads TGCAGTGCTCGCTTGGCGTCCGAGCAGTACTTC.

J is TRBJ1-1 and V is TRBV2; 7 positions agree with TRBD1. Trimming at V came to 10 bases and at J to 6 bases, leaving 11 bases not matched to a gene. CDR3 length: 13 amino acids. The germline gives CDR1 SNHLY, CDR2 FYNNEI. CDR3: CATVGGGASEAFF. CDR3 bases: TGTGCCACCGTAGGAGGGGGCGCCTCTGAAGCTTTCTTT.

This clonotype came up a few times. J is TRBJ2-7 and V is TRBV7-9, with D possibly being TRBD1 (6 bases). The ends were cut back, 5 bases at V and 2 bases at J, with 16 bases in the middle. The CDR3 runs to 15 residues. Germline CDR1 is SEHNR and CDR2 is FQNEAQ (reference sequence). CDR3 sequence: CASSPSGTSTYEQYF. The CDR3 DNA is TGTGCCAGCAGCCCGTCCGGGACATCTACCTACGAGCAGTACTTC.

Only a few counts were recorded for this clonotype. This sequence joins TRBV5-1 and TRBJ2-7, with unresolved D. The length of the CDR3 is 14 residues. V was clipped by 4 bases and J by 3 bases, with 14 bases between them. Looked up from germline, CDR1 is SGHRS and CDR2 is YFSETQ. Here the CDR3 DNA reads TGCGCCAGCAGCCCCTCGACGGCGTTCTACGAGCAGTACTTC. It yields the protein CASSPSTAFYEQYF.

In this sample, this clonotype turned up once. The chain uses TRBV15 and TRBJ1-1; D remains unclear. The CDR3 runs 15 residues. Trimming stripped 1 base from V and 4 bases from J, with 13 bases between. In germline, CDR1 is LNHNV, CDR2 YYDKDF (reference sequence). The CDR3 DNA is TGTGCCACCAGCAGAGTCTTCCGTGAGGCCACTGAAGCTTTCTTT. Its protein is CATSRVFREATEAFF.

This chain links TRBV2 with TRBJ2-7, with D tentatively TRBD1 (6 bases). From germline, CDR1 is SNHLY and CDR2 FYNNEI. The CDR3 has 12 residues. Trimming shortened V by 11 bases and J by 3 bases, and 14 bases separated the two germline ends. The CDR3 loop reads CASVGTNYEQYF. The CDR3 DNA follows: TGTGCCTCGGTCGGGACAAACTACGAGCAGTACTTC.

The V call is TRBV3-1, the J call TRBJ1-1; D is possibly TRBD1 (5 bases). Germline V gives CDR1 LGHDT, CDR2 YNNKEL (reference sequence). The CDR3 covers 14 residues. V shed 4 bases and J shed 4 bases, with 13 bases lying between them. CDR3 nucleotides: TGTGCCAGCAGCCCGGGGGTAAGGGGCACTGAAGCTTTCTTT. It encodes CASSPGVRGTEAFF.

The chain carries TRBV7-9 and TRBJ2-1, with D unclear. The V end was cut by 5 bases, the J end by 3 bases, with 14 bases between. The germline V gene has CDR1 SEHNR and CDR2 FQNEAQ (reference sequence). This CDR3 spans 15 amino acids. The DNA for the CDR3 is TGTGCCAGCAGCCCACGTAGTGCCTTCTACAATGAGCAGTTCTTC. Translation gives CASSPRSAFYNEQFF.

CDR3 sequence (DNA): TGTGCCAGCAGTTTAAGACAAATCTCCTACGAGCAGTACGTC. Its translation: CASSLRQISYEQYV. This chain connects TRBV27 to TRBJ2-7; D is undetermined. Trimming left V 2 bases short and J 0 bases short, with 8 bases between. Per germline, CDR1 MNHEY and CDR2 SMNVEV (reference sequence). The CDR3 is 14 amino acids.